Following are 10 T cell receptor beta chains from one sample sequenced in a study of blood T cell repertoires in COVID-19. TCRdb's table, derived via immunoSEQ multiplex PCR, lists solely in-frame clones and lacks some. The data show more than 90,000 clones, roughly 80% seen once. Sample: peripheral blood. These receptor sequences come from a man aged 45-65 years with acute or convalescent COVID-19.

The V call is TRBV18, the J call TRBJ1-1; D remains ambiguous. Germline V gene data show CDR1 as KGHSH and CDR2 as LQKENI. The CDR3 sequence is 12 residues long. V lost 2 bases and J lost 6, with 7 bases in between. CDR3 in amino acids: CASSPGQSEAFF. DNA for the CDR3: TGTGCCAGCTCACCAGGGCAGTCTGAAGCTTTCTTT.

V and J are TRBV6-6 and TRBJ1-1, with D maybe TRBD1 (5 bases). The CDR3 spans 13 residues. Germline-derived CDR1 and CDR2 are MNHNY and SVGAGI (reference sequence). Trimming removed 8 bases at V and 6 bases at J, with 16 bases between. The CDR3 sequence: CASGYRGSPEAFF. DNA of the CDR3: TGTGCCAGCGGGTATCGGGGGTCCCCTGAAGCTTTCTTT.

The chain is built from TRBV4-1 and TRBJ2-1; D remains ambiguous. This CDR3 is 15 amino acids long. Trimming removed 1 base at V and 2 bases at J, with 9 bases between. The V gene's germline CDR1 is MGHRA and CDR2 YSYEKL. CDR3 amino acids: CASSQGATPYNEQFF. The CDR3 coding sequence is TGCGCCAGCAGCCAAGGGGCCACGCCCTACAATGAGCAGTTCTTC.

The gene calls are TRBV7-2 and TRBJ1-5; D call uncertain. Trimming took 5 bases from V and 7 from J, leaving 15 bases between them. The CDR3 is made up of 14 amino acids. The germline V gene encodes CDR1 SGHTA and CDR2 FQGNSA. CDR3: CASSPSQAPQPQHF. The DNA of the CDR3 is TGTGCCAGCAGCCCCTCCCAGGCTCCCCAGCCCCAGCATTTT.

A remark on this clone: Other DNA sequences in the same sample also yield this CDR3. The CDR3, as DNA: TGTGCCAGCAGCCTCCAGGGGGATACTGAAGCTTTCTTT. Protein sequence: CASSLQGDTEAFF. The V and J genes are TRBV11-1 and TRBJ1-1, with TRBD1 identical over 7 bases. CDR1 is SGHAT and CDR2 is FQDESV in the germline V gene (reference sequence). This CDR3 has 13 amino acids. V was pared by 5 bases and J by 5 bases, with 5 bases of the junction left unmatched.

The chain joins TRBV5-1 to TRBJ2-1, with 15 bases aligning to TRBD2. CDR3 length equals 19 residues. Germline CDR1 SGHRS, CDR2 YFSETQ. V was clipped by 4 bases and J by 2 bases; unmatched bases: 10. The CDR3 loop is CASSQWTSGRVQPYNEQFF. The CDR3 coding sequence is TGCGCCAGCAGCCAGTGGACTAGCGGGAGGGTCCAACCCTACAATGAGCAGTTCTTC.

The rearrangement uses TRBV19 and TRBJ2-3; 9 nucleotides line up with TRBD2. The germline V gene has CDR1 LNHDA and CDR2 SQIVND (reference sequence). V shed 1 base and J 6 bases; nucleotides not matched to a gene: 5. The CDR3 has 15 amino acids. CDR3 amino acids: CASSIVAGAGDTQYF. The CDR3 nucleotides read TGTGCCAGTAGTATAGTAGCGGGGGCGGGGGATACGCAGTATTTT. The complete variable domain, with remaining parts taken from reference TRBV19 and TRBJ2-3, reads DGGITQSPKYLFRKEGQNVTLSCEQNLNHDAMYWYRQDPGQGLRLIYYSQIVNDFQKGDIAEGYSVSREKKESFPLTVTSAQKNPTAFYLCASSIVAGAGDTQYFGPGTRLTVL.

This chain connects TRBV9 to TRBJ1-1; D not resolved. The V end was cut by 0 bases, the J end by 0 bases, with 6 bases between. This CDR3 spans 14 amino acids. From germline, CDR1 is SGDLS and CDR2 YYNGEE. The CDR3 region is CASSVGEVNTEAFF. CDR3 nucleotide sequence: TGTGCCAGCAGCGTAGGAGAGGTGAACACTGAAGCTTTCTTT.

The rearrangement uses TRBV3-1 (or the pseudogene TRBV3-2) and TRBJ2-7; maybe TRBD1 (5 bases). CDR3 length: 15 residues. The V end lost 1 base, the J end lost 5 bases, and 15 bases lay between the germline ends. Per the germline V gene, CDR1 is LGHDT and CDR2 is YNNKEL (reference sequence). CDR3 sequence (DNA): TGTGCCAGCAGCCAAGCGTGGCAGGACAAAGACGAGCAGTACTTC. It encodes CASSQAWQDKDEQYF.

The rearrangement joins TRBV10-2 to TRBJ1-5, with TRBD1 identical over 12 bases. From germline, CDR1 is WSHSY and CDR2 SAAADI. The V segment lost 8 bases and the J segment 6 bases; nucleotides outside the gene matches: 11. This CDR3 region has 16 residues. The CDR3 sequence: CASSRPGTGGVQPQHF. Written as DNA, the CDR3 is TGCGCCAGCTCACGTCCGGGGACAGGGGGCGTTCAGCCCCAGCATTTT.